This T cell receptor beta chain was recovered during a study of blood T cell repertoires in COVID-19. Study context: COVID-19 samples collected from the United States, Italy and Spain covered acute and convalescent phases.

Original methodology: Reference gene primer amplification gave estimated nucleated cell counts. The protocol was immunoSEQ multiplex PCR, while the TCRdb copy is restricted to in-frame clones and leaves out a portion. The D gene and trimming were derived from the DNA, and the V and J assignments and clone size from that table. The table has around 250,000 clones, over 80% seen once. Cohorts were determined from participant-reported clinical history. During the 2 weeks before they entered the study, exposed participants had met someone with a PCR-confirmed or clinician-diagnosed COVID-19 case. The sample holds one count of this clone. Germline CDR1 MNHEY, CDR2 SVGAGI. The CDR3 length is 16 residues. V shed 2 bases and J 7 bases; nucleotides not matched to a gene: 8.

What was sequenced was PBMCs or T cells enriched from blood (not recorded which). The receptor was isolated from a man aged 50 to 60 who had been exposed to COVID-19. The chain recombines TRBV6-5 with TRBJ1-6; the match to TRBD1 covers 7 bases. The CDR3 coding sequence is TGTGCCAGCAGTTACCTACCGGGACAGAGAAATTCACCCCTCCACTTT. It translates to CASSYLPGQRNSPLHF.